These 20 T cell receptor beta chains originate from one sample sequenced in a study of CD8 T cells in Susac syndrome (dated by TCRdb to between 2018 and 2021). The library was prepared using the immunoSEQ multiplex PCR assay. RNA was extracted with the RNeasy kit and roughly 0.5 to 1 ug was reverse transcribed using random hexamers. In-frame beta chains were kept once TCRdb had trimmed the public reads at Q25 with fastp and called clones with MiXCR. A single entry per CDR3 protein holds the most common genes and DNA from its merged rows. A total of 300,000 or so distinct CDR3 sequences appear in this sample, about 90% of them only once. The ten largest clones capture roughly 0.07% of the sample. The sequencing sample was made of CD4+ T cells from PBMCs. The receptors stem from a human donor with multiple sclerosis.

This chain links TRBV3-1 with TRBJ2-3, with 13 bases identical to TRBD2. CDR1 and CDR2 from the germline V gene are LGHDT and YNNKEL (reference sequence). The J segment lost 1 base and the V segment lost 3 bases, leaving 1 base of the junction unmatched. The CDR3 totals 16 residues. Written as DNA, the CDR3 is TGTGCCAGCAGCCAGGGGACTAGCGGGGGCACAGATACGCAGTATTTT. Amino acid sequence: CASSQGTSGGTDTQYF.

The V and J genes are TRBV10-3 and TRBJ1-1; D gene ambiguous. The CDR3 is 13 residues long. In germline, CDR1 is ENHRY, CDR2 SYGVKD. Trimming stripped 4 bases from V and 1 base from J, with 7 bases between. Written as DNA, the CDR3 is TGTGCCATCAGTGTTCAAGGGAACACTGAAGCTTTCTTT. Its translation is CAISVQGNTEAFF.

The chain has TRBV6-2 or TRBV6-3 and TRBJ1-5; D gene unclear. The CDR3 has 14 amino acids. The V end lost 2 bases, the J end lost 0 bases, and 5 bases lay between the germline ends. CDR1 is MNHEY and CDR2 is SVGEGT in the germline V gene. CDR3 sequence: CASSYINSNQPQHF. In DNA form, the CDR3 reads TGTGCCAGCAGTTACATAAATAGCAATCAGCCCCAGCATTTT.

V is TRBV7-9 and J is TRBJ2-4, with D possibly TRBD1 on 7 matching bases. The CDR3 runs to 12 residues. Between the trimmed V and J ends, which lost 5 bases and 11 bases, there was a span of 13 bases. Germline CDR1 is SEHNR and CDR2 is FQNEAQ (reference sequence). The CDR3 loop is CASSQSRGVQYF. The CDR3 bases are TGTGCCAGCAGCCAATCCAGGGGGGTTCAGTACTTC.

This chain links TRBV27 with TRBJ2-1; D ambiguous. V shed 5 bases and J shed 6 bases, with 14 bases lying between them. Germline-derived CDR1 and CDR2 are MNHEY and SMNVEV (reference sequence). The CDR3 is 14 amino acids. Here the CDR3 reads CASSAQTLVNEQFF. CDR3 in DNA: TGTGCCAGCAGTGCGCAAACTCTAGTCAATGAGCAGTTCTTC.

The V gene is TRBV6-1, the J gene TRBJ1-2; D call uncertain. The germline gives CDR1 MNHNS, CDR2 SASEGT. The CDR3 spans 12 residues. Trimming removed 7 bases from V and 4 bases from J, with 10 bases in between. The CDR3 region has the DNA TGTGCCAGCACGATTAGTTTCTATGGCTACACCTTC. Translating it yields CASTISFYGYTF.

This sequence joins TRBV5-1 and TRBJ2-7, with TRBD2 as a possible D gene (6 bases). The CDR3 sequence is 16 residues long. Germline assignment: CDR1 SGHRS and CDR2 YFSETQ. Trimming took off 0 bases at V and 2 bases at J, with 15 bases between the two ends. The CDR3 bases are TGCGCCAGCAGCTTGGCACCGGCAGGACTAACCTACGAGCAGTACTTC. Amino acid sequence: CASSLAPAGLTYEQYF.

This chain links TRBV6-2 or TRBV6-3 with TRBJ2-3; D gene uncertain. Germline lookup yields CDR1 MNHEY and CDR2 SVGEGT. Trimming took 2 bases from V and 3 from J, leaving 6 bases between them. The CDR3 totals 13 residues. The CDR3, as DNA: TGTGCCAGCAGTTACGGCGTGACAGATACGCAGTATTTT. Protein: CASSYGVTDTQYF.

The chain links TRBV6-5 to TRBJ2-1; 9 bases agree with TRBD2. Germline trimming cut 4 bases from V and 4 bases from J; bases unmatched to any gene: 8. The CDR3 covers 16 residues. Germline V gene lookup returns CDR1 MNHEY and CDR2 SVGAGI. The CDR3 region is CASSSGTSIRYNEQFF. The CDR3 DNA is TGTGCCAGCAGTTCGGGGACTAGCATAAGGTACAATGAGCAGTTCTTC.

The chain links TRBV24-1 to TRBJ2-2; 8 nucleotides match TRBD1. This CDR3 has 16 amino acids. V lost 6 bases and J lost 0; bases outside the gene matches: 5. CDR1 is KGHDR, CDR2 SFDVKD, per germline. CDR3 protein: CATSLSGQANTGELFF. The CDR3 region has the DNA TGTGCCACCAGTCTCTCGGGACAGGCGAACACCGGGGAGCTGTTTTTT.

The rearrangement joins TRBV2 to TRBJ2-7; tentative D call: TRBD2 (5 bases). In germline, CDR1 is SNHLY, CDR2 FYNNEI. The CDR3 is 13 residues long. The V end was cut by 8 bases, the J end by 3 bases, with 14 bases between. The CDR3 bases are TGTGCCAGCCTCGTAGAGGGCGGCTACGAGCAGTACTTC. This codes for CASLVEGGYEQYF.

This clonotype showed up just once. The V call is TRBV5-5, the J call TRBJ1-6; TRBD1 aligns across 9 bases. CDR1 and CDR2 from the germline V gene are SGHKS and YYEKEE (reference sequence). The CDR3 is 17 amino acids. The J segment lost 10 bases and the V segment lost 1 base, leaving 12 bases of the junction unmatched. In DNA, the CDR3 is TGTGCCAGCAGCTTGTACGGTTGGACAGGGGACATCTCACCCCTCCACTTT. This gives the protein CASSLYGWTGDISPLHF.

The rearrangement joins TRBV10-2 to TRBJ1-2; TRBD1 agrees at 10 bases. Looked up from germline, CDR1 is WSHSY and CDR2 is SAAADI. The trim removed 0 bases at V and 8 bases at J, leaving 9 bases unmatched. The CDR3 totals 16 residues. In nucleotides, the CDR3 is TGCGCCAGCAGTGAGTCGACAGGGGGCGCGTCGAGGGGCTACACCTTC. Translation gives CASSESTGGASRGYTF.

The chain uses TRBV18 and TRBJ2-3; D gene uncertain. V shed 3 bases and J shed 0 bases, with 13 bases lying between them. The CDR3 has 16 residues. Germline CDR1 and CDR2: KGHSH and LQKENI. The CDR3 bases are TGTGCCAGCTCACCGGGCTCGGCCGCTAGCACAGATACGCAGTATTTT. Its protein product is CASSPGSAASTDTQYF.

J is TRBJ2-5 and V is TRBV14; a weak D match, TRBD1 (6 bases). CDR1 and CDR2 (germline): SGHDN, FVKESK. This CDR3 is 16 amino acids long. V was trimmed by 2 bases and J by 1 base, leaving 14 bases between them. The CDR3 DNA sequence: TGTGCCAGCAGCCAAAACAGGGAAAGGCGCCAAGAGACCCAGTACTTC. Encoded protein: CASSQNRERRQETQYF.

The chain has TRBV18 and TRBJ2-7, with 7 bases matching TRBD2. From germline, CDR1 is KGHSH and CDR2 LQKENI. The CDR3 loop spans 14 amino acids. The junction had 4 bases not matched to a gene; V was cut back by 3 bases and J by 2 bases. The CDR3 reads CASSPSGITYEQYF. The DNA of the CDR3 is TGTGCCAGCTCACCGAGCGGGATAACCTACGAGCAGTACTTC.

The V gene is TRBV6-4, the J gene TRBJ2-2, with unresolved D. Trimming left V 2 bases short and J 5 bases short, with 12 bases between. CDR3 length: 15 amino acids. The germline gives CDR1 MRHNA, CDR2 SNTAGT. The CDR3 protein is CASSDRSLGTGELFF. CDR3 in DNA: TGTGCCAGCAGTGACAGGTCCCTGGGGACCGGGGAGCTGTTTTTT.

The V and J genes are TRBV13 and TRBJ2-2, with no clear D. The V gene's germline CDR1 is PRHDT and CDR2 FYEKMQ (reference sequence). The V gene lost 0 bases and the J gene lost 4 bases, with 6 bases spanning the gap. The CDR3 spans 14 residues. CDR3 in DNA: TGTGCCAGCAGCTTAGGCCCGGTCACCGGGGAGCTGTTTTTT. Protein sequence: CASSLGPVTGELFF.

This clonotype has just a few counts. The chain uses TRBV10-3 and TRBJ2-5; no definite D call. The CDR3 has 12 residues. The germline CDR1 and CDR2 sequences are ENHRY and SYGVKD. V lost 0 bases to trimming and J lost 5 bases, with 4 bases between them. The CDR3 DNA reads TGTGCCATCAGTGAGTCGATGGAGACCCAGTACTTC. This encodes CAISESMETQYF.

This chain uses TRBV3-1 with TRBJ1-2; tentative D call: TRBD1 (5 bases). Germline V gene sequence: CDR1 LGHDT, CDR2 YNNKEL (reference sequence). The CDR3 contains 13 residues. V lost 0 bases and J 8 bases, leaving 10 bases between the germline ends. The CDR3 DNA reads TGTGCCAGCAGCCAAGATCCAGGGATGGGCTACACCTTC. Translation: CASSQDPGMGYTF. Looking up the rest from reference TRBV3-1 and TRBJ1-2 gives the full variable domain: DTAVSQTPKYLVTQMGNDKSIKCEQNLGHDTMYWYKQDSKKFLKIMFSYNNKELIINETVPNRFSPKSPDKAHLNLHINSLELGDSAVYFCASSQDPGMGYTFGSGTRLTVV.